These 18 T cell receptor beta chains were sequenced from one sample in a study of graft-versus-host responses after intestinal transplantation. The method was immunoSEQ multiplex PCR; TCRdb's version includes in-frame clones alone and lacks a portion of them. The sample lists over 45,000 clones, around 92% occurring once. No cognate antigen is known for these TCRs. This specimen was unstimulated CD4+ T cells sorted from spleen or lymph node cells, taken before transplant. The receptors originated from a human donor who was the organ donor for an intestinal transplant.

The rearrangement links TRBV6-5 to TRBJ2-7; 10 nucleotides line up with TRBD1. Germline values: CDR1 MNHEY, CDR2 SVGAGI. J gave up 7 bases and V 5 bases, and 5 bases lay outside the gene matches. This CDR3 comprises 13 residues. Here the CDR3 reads CASSTWDRGEQYF. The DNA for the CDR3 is TGTGCCAGCAGTACCTGGGACAGGGGAGAGCAGTACTTC.

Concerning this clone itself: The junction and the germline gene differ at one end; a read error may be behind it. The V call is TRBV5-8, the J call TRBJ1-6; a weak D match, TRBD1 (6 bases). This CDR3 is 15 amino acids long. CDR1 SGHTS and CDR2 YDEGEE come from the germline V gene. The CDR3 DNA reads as TGCGCCAGCAGCTTGCCGGCAGGGGATAATTCACCCCTCCACTTT. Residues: CASSLPAGDNSPLHF.

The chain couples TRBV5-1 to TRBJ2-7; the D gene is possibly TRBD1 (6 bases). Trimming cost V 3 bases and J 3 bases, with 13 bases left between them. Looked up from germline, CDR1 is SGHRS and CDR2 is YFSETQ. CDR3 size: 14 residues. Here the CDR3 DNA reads TGCGCCAGCAGCTCGACAGGTTTTCGCTACGAGCAGTACTTC. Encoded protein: CASSSTGFRYEQYF.

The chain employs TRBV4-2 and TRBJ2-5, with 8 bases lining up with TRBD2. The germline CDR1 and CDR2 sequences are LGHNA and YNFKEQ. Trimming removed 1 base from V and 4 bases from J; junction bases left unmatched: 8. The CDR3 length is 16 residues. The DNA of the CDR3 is TGTGCCAGCAGCCAAGGTGGCTCTAGCGGGTTAGAGACCCAGTACTTC. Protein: CASSQGGSSGLETQYF.

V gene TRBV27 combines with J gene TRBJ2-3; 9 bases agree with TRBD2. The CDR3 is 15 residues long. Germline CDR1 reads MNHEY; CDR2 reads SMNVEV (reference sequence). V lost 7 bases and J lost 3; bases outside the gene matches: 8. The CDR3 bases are TGTGCCAGCAAGTTCCTGGCGGGGGGGACAGATACGCAGTATTTT. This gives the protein CASKFLAGGTDTQYF.

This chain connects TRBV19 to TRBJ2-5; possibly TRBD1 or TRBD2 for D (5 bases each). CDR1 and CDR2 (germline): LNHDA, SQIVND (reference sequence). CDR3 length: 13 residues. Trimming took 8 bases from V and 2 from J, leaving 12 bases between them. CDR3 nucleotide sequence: TGTGCCAGTCAAATGAGGGGTCAAGAGACCCAGTACTTC. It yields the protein CASQMRGQETQYF.

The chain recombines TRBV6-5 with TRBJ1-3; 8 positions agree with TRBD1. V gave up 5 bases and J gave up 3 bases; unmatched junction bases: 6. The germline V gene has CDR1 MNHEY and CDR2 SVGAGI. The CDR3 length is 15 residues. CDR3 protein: CASSPLGQGGNTIYF. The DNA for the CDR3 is TGTGCCAGCAGTCCCTTAGGACAGGGTGGAAACACCATATATTTT.

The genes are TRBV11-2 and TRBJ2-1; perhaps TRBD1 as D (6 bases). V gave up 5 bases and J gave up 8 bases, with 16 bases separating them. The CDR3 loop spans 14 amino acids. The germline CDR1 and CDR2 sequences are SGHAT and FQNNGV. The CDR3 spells CASSGQLVFDEQFF. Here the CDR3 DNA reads TGTGCCAGCAGCGGACAGTTGGTGTTTGATGAGCAGTTCTTC.

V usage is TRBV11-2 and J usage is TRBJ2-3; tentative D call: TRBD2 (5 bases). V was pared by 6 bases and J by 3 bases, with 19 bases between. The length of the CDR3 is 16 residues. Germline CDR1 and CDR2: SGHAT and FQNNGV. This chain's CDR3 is CASSFFPSLGTDTQYF. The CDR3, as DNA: TGTGCCAGCAGTTTTTTCCCATCACTAGGGACAGATACGCAGTATTTT. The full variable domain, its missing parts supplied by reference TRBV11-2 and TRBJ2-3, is EAGVAQSPRYKIIEKRQSVAFWCNPISGHATLYWYQQILGQGPKLLIQFQNNGVVDDSQLPKDRFSAERLKGVDSTLKIQPAKLEDSAVYLCASSFFPSLGTDTQYFGPGTRLTVL.

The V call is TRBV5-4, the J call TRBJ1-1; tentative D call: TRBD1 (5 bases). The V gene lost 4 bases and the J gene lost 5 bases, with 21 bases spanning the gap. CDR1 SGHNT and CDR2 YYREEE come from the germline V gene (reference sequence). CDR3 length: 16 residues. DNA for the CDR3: TGTGCCAGCAGCCCATATCCCGGGACGTTGGGGACTGAAGCTTTCTTT. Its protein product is CASSPYPGTLGTEAFF.

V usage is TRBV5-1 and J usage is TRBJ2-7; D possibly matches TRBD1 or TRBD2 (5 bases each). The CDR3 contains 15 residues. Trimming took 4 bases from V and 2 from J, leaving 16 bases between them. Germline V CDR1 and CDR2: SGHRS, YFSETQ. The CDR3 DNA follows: TGCGCCAGCAGCCTTATCGCAGGGACCCCCTACGAGCAGTACTTC. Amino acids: CASSLIAGTPYEQYF.

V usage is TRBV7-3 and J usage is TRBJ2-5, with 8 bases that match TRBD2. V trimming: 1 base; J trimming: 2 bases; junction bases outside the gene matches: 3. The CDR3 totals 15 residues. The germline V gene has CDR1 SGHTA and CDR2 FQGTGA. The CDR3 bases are TGTGCCAGCAGCTTAATCCCGGGGGGGCAAGAGACCCAGTACTTC. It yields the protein CASSLIPGGQETQYF.

This CDR3 reads CASSVDGRSYEQYF. The CDR3 nucleotides read TGTGCCAGCAGCGTAGACGGCCGCTCCTACGAGCAGTACTTC. The chain recombines TRBV9 with TRBJ2-7; D unresolved. Germline V gives CDR1 SGDLS, CDR2 YYNGEE. The V gene lost 0 bases and the J gene lost 0 bases, with 7 bases spanning the gap. This CDR3 region has 14 residues.

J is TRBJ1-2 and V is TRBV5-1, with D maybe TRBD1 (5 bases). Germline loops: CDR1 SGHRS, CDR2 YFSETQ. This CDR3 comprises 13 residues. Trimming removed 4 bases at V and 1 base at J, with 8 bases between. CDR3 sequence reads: CASSPTVNYGYTF. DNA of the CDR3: TGCGCCAGCAGCCCGACAGTTAACTATGGCTACACCTTC. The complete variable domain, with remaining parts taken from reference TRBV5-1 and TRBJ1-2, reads KAGVTQTPRYLIKTRGQQVTLSCSPISGHRSVSWYQQTPGQGLQFLFEYFSETQRNKGNFPGRFSGRQFSNSRSEMNVSTLELGDSALYLCASSPTVNYGYTFGSGTRLTVV.

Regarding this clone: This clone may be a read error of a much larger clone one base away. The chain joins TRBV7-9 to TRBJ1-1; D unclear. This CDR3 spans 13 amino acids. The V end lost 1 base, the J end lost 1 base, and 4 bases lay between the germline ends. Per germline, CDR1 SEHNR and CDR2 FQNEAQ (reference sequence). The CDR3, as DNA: TGTGCCAGCAGCTTAGGACAGAACACTGAAGCTTTCTTT. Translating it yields CASSLGQNTEAFF.

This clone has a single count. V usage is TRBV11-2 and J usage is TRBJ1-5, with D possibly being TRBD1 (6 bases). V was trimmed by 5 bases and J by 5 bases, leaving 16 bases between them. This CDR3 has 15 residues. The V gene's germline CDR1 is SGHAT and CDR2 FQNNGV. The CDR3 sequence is CASSVTGTSDQPQHF. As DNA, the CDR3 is TGTGCCAGCAGCGTAACCGGGACATCAGATCAGCCCCAGCATTTT.

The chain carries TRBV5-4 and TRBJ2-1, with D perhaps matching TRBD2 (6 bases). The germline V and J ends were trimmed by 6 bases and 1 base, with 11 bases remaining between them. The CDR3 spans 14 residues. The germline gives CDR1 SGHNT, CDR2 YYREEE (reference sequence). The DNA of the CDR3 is TGTGCCAGCAACGCCCGGGGGTCCTACAATGAGCAGTTCTTC. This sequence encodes CASNARGSYNEQFF.

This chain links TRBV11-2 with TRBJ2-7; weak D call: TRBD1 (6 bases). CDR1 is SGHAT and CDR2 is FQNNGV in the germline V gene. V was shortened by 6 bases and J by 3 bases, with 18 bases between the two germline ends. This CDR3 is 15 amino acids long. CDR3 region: CASSPPGHSLYEQYF. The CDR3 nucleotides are TGTGCCAGCAGTCCACCGGGACACTCTCTCTACGAGCAGTACTTC.